This record covers a single T cell receptor beta chain. This clone has just a few counts. Its target antigen remains unknown. Qualities for individual bases were not recorded, and no much larger clone is one base off. Genomic DNA was isolated from the sorted cells so that the TCRbeta CDR3 region could be sequenced. The immunoSEQ Assay was used to sequence the TCRbeta CDR3 regions. Imported from immuneACCESS, the table was reduced by TCRdb to in-frame sequences with V and J called. These copies leave out some clones; in studies compared against another copy, an unresolved V gene accounts for under half, and the cause of the remainder is not known. In all, the sample holds 85,000 to 130,000 clones, and 90% of those were seen once. The top ten clones comprise 0.48% of the sample. Patients with a history of autoimmune disease or receiving systemic immunosuppression were excluded from the trial. Peripheral blood for TCR sequencing was collected from all dose cohorts at baseline, on cycle 4 day 1, and on cycle 7 day 1. The samples were taken from a phase I, first-in-human, multicenter, open-label dose-escalation trial of ivuxolimab. Adults with locally advanced or metastatic melanoma, renal cell carcinoma, hepatocellular carcinoma or head and neck squamous cell carcinoma were enrolled in the trial. Before TCR sequencing, CD4+ and CD8+ T cells were separately sorted from peripheral blood.

The sample belongs to a study of OX40 agonist ivuxolimab in advanced cancers. Background on the whole study: Ivuxolimab, which targeted the costimulatory receptor OX40 (CD134), was an agonistic, fully human IgG2 monoclonal antibody. In the dose-escalation cohort, around four fifths of patients were male, and the mean age was around 60 years, with a range of roughly 23 to 85. Among the roughly 52 dose-escalation patients, about 19 had hepatocellular carcinoma, roughly 15 melanoma, 9 renal cell carcinoma and 9 head and neck cancer. Patients were allowed to have had prior anti-PD-1, anti-PD-L1 or anti-CTLA-4 therapy, and 40% to 45% of the dose-escalation patients had been treated with checkpoint inhibitors. Three dose-escalation patients achieved partial responses, one with hepatocellular carcinoma and two with cutaneous melanoma. The monotherapy dose-escalation portion (N = 52 patients) of the phase I ivuxolimab trial is reported in the paper. Intravenous ivuxolimab was administered to patients every 2 weeks at six dose levels: 0.01, 0.1, 0.3, 1.5, 3 and 10 mg/kg. The point of sequencing TCRbeta in the periphery was to test whether ivuxolimab changed TCR sequence diversity and drove clonal T-cell expansion. The research as a whole found: Clonal expansion of both CD4+ and CD8+ blood T cells was observed from baseline to week 6 at doses 0.1 to 3.0 mg/kg. After ivuxolimab, CD8+ T cells had more expanded clones than CD4+ T cells on average. Low levels of normalized T-cell clonal expansion were also seen in some nonresponding patients. In partial responders in the 0.1-3.0 mg/kg groups, normalized peripheral clonal expansion was found to be among the lowest, especially among CD8+ T cells. Which antigens the clonally expanded peripheral T cells were specific for was not determined.

Measured from the cysteine to the phenylalanine, the CDR3 is 15 residues long. Only CDR3 DNA remains: 45 bases, in frame from the first base. CDR1 and CDR2, per the germline V gene, are SGHTA and FQGNSA. A distance of 12 bases separates the germline ends of V and J, which lose 1 base and 2 bases respectively. This sequence uses TRBV7-2 and TRBJ2-7; tentative D gene TRBD2, with 6 bases matching. The sample consisted of CD4+ or CD8+ T cells sorted from blood, taken in a trial of the OX40 agonist ivuxolimab. This clonotype was obtained from an adult with an advanced solid tumor such as melanoma, head and neck, liver or kidney cancer. The DNA is TGTGCCAGCAGCTTAGTGGCGGGGACGACCTACGAGCAGTACTTC. This codes for CASSLVAGTTYEQYF.